The 24 T cell receptor beta chains below all came from one sample that was sequenced in a study of tumor and adjacent non-tumor tissue in lung cancer. This sample's RNA came from whole unsorted tissue. Three rounds of nested PCR, following a modified ARM-PCR protocol, produced the TCRbeta library. TCRdb processed the multiplex PCR reads anew with MiXCR; each CDR3 protein has one entry. The sample carries some 93,000 distinct CDR3 sequences, less than 75% recorded once. Sequenced: lung tumor tissue. The receptors come from a man in his 60s with non-small cell lung cancer.

To note about this clonotype: The CDR3 does not end in the conserved phenylalanine or tryptophan, so this is likely a read error. The chain couples TRBV4-3 to TRBJ1-4; TRBD1 agrees at 7 bases. CDR3 length: 15 amino acids. Unmatched junction bases numbered 14, after V lost 8 bases and J lost 8 bases. The germline V gene has CDR1 LGHNA and CDR2 YSLEER. The CDR3 region has the DNA TGCGCCAGCGGTCAATTCCAGGGGGGATCCGAAAAACTGTTTTTA. The encoded protein is CASGQFQGGSEKLFL.

Ten or more counts support this clonotype. V usage is TRBV6-6 and J usage is TRBJ2-3; D gene unclear. Germline V lookup: CDR1 MNHNY, CDR2 SVGAGI (reference sequence). The CDR3 loop spans 18 amino acids. Trimming left V 2 bases short and J 2 bases short, with 20 bases between. CDR3 amino acids: CASSYGLDQTSFTDTQYF. CDR3 DNA: TGTGCCAGCAGTTACGGCCTAGATCAGACCTCCTTCACAGATACGCAGTATTTT.

The count of this clonotype is one. A clone one base away is much larger, so this may be a read error. The CDR3: CASSSSGSLRREYEQYF. DNA for the CDR3: TGTGCCAGCAGTTCTAGCGGGAGTTTAAGACGAGAGTACGAGCAGTACTTC. The V and J genes are TRBV12-3 or TRBV12-4 and TRBJ2-7; 10 bases fit TRBD2. J lost 4 bases, V lost 4 bases, and 13 bases had no gene match. The CDR3 has 17 amino acids.

This clonotype was observed a handful of times. This may be a read error, as it is one base from a much larger clone. The chain links TRBV28 to TRBJ2-3; D gene unclear. Looked up from germline, CDR1 is MDHEN and CDR2 is SYDVKM. This CDR3 has 11 residues. The CDR3 DNA follows: TGTGCCAACAGTTACACAGATACGCAGTATTTT. Translation gives CANSYTDTQYF.

This clonotype was seen at least ten times. V usage is TRBV5-6 and J usage is TRBJ1-5; 8 bases agree with TRBD1. The V gene's germline CDR1 is SGHDT and CDR2 YYEEEE. The CDR3 contains 15 residues. The J segment lost 7 bases and the V segment lost 0 bases, leaving 6 bases of the junction unmatched. The CDR3 nucleotides are TGTGCCAGCAGCTTGGGGGACAGGCTGGGGCAGCCCCAGCATTTT. Translating gives CASSLGDRLGQPQHF.

A single count supports this clonotype. At one end, the junction sequence differs from germline, possibly due to a read error. The V call is TRBV7-8, the J call TRBJ1-5; no firm D call. Germline values: CDR1 SGHVS, CDR2 FQNEAQ. The CDR3 loop spans 16 amino acids. The CDR3 coding sequence is TGTGCCAGTAGCTTAGACGGCAGCCGTTCAAGGCAGTCCCAGCATTTT. This translates into CASSLDGSRSRQSQHF.

This clonotype occurred a few times. A clone one base away is much larger, so this may be a read error. The V and J genes are TRBV11-3 and TRBJ2-1, with 11 bases fitting TRBD2. V lost 4 bases and J lost 0; bases outside the gene matches: 2. This CDR3 is 16 amino acids long. Germline-derived CDR1 and CDR2 are SGHNT and YENEEA. As DNA, the CDR3 is TGTGCCAGCAGCTGCGGGACTAGCGGCTCCTACAATGAGCAGTTCTTC. The encoded protein is CASSCGTSGSYNEQFF.

Points on this clonotype: A single base separates this from a much larger clone, so it may be a read error. The gene calls are TRBV14 and TRBJ1-5, with D possibly being TRBD1 (6 bases). The CDR3 spans 15 residues. Germline loops: CDR1 SGHDN, CDR2 FVKESK. CDR3 residues: CDSSQDIRGPQPQHF. The DNA of the CDR3 is TGTGACAGCAGCCAAGACATCAGGGGTCCTCAGCCCCAGCATTTT.

This sequence joins TRBV6-2 or TRBV6-3 and TRBJ2-3; the D gene is possibly TRBD2 (6 bases). The germline V gene encodes CDR1 MNHEY and CDR2 SVGEGT. V was clipped by 5 bases and J by 4 bases, with 19 bases between them. The CDR3 runs 16 residues. CDR3 DNA sequence: TGTGCCAGCAGTCCCGCAACTAGCTGGAAGGCAGATACGCAGTATTTT. Residues: CASSPATSWKADTQYF.

With regard to this clonotype: A read error may explain this, as a much larger clone is one base away. The CDR3 coding sequence is TGCAGTGCGACCCCGACAGTGGGCAGGTGGGAGACCCAGTACTTC. Encoded protein: CSATPTVGRWETQYF. This rearrangement joins TRBV20-1 to TRBJ2-5, with D perhaps TRBD1 (5 bases). The V gene lost 6 bases and the J gene lost 5 bases, with 22 bases spanning the gap. The CDR3 is 15 residues long. Germline V lookup: CDR1 DFQATT, CDR2 SNEGSKA (reference sequence).

As regards this clonotype: Being one base from a much bigger clone, this may be a read error. The chain combines TRBV20-1 with TRBJ2-1; D is possibly TRBD1 (6 bases). The V gene lost 5 bases and the J gene lost 9 bases, with 23 bases spanning the gap. This CDR3 is 15 amino acids long. Germline CDR1 reads DFQATT; CDR2 reads SNEGSKA (reference sequence). CDR3 in DNA: TGCAGTGCTCCTTTGGAACAGGGCAATTTCATTGAGCAGTTCTTC. This gives the protein CSAPLEQGNFIEQFF.

The gene calls are TRBV6-6 and TRBJ2-7; unclear D gene. Germline loops: CDR1 MNHNY, CDR2 SVGAGI (reference sequence). CDR3 length equals 13 residues. The V and J ends lost 10 bases and 4 bases respectively, with 17 bases between them. CDR3 bases: TGTGCCACCGGTCCTAGACATGTGTACGAGCAGTACTTC. Translation gives CATGPRHVYEQYF.

A remark on this clonotype: A much larger clone is a single base away; this may be a read error. V is TRBV20-1 and J is TRBJ2-7, with 8 positions matching TRBD1. The germline CDR1 and CDR2 sequences are DFQATT and SNEGSKA (reference sequence). CDR3 size: 19 residues. V trimming: 3 bases; J trimming: 0 bases; junction bases outside the gene matches: 19. CDR3 amino acids: CSARCIIWNQGAGSYEQYF. The CDR3, as DNA: TGCAGTGCTAGGTGTATCATATGGAATCAGGGGGCCGGCTCCTACGAGCAGTACTTC.

Concerning this clonotype: This may be a read error: a much more frequent sequence differs by one nucleotide. The V gene is TRBV6-5, the J gene TRBJ1-1, with TRBD1 identical over 11 bases. CDR3 length: 15 amino acids. Germline loops: CDR1 MNHEY, CDR2 SVGAGI. CDR3 in DNA: TGTGCCAGCAATTACGGACAGGGGGCGGGAACTGAAGCTTTCTTT. As protein: CASNYGQGAGTEAFF.

Notes on this clonotype: At one boundary the junction diverges from the germline segment, which might be a read error. V is TRBV12-3 or TRBV12-4 and J is TRBJ1-2, with D perhaps TRBD1 (6 bases). CDR3 length: 15 residues. CDR3 amino acids: CASSLDVGGAYGYAF. The CDR3 bases are TGTGCCAGCAGTCTAGACGTGGGGGGCGCCTATGGCTACGCCTTC.

This clonotype was counted at least ten times. This chain connects TRBV7-9 to TRBJ2-1, with TRBD2 matching 7 bases. V trimming: 5 bases; J trimming: 4 bases; junction bases outside the gene matches: 11. The CDR3 is made up of 16 amino acids. Germline V gene sequence: CDR1 SEHNR, CDR2 FQNEAQ (reference sequence). CDR3 nucleotide sequence: TGTGCCAGCAGCCCCCCGGGGCTAGCGGAGTACAATGAGCAGTTCTTC. It encodes CASSPPGLAEYNEQFF.

About this clonotype: One junction end disagrees with the germline gene, perhaps due to a read error. The chain joins TRBV11-2 to TRBJ1-1, with D maybe TRBD1 (5 bases). The CDR3 runs to 16 residues. Germline CDR1 reads SGHAT; CDR2 reads FQNNGV. CDR3 sequence (DNA): TGTGCCGGCAGAAGGGGAGGGGCTGGATCGAACACTGAAGCTTTCTTT. It encodes CAGRRGGAGSNTEAFF.

For this clonotype: A read error may produce the germline difference seen at one junction end. The CDR3: CSSAGTGSTEASF. The CDR3 region has the DNA TGCAGTTCTGCCGGGACAGGGTCGACTGAAGCTTCCTTT. This chain joins TRBV29-1 and TRBJ1-1; 9 nucleotides line up with TRBD1. There are 13 residues in the CDR3. Germline CDR1 and CDR2: SQVTM and ANQGSEA.

This clonotype was recorded at least ten times. The CDR3 region has the DNA TGTGCCAGCAGCACAGCCACAGGGGTACAGCCCCAGCATTTT. This encodes CASSTATGVQPQHF. The rearrangement uses TRBV12-3 or TRBV12-4 and TRBJ1-5; TRBD1 agrees at 7 bases. The junction had 9 bases not matched to a gene; V was cut back by 6 bases and J by 7 bases. The length of the CDR3 is 14 residues.

On this clonotype itself: As the CDR3 is not closed by the conserved phenylalanine or tryptophan, this likely results from a read error. The V and J genes are TRBV20-1 and TRBJ2-1; D perhaps matches TRBD2 (7 bases). V was cut by 3 bases and J by 1 base, with 19 bases left in between. Germline V gene data show CDR1 as DFQATT and CDR2 as SNEGSKA (reference sequence). This CDR3 region has 17 residues. DNA for the CDR3: TGCAGTGCTAGGGGGTGGGGGGGGCTCACGTCCTACAATGAGCAGTTCTTA. Its protein is CSARGWGGLTSYNEQFL.

Remarks on this clonotype: A much larger clone is a single base away; this may be a read error. The rearrangement joins TRBV6-4 to TRBJ2-1; perhaps TRBD2 as D (6 bases). Germline V gene data show CDR1 as MRHNA and CDR2 as SNTAGT. This CDR3 region has 14 residues. V shed 3 bases and J shed 12 bases, with 18 bases lying between them. The CDR3 reads CASSESTRYGGQFF. The CDR3 coding sequence is TGTGCCAGCAGTGAATCGACTAGGTACGGTGGGCAGTTCTTC.

To note about this clonotype: One end of the junction varies from germline; a read error may be responsible. The gene calls are TRBV7-9 and TRBJ2-7; the D gene is possibly TRBD1 (6 bases). The germline V gene encodes CDR1 SEHNR and CDR2 FQNEAQ (reference sequence). CDR3 length: 15 amino acids. The CDR3 region is CASSALRTATYGQYF. CDR3 bases: TGTGCCAGCAGCGCTCTGAGGACAGCCACCTACGGGCAGTACTTC.

Regarding this clonotype: A much larger clonotype is one base distant, so this may be a read error. The chain combines TRBV20-1 with TRBJ2-2; 12 bases are a match to TRBD1. Germline CDR1 reads DFQATT; CDR2 reads SNEGSKA (reference sequence). CDR3 size: 14 residues. V trimming: 5 bases; J trimming: 7 bases; junction bases outside the gene matches: 5. CDR3 DNA sequence: TGCAGTGCTCCCGGGACAGGGGGCAACGGGGAGCTGTTTTTT. It yields the protein CSAPGTGGNGELFF.

The V call is TRBV29-1, the J call TRBJ2-1, with TRBD1 matching 7 bases. The CDR3 runs to 16 residues. CDR1 SQVTM and CDR2 ANQGSEA come from the germline V gene. V shed 3 bases and J 6 bases; nucleotides not matched to a gene: 14. DNA for the CDR3: TGCAGCGTTGAGGCGGTGAGACAGGGACGTTGCAATGAGCAGTTCTTC. Its protein product is CSVEAVRQGRCNEQFF.